The 21 T cell receptor beta chains listed next were all sequenced from one sample in a study of blood T cells in healthy people across ages. Combining a sample-barcoded 5' primer with a J-beta primer mix, a second PCR ran for roughly 7 to 12 cycles. TCRdb reprocessed the 5' RACE reads with MiXCR, giving one entry per CDR3 protein. The table lists over 1,500,000 distinct CDR3 sequences, 40% to 55% of them singletons. Sequenced input: blood. The source is a woman in her 40s in good health.

The V call is TRBV18, the J call TRBJ1-2; D call uncertain. The germline V gene encodes CDR1 KGHSH and CDR2 LQKENI. The CDR3 contains 15 residues. The V end lost 0 bases, the J end lost 4 bases, and 12 bases lay between the germline ends. CDR3 nucleotides: TGTGCCAGCTCACCACCGCTGGGATCTTTCTATGGCTACACCTTC. Amino acid sequence: CASSPPLGSFYGYTF.

This clonotype was observed a handful of times. The rearrangement links TRBV20-1 to TRBJ2-5, with 9 nucleotides matching TRBD2. V was pared by 5 bases and J by 1 base, with 2 bases of the junction left unmatched. Germline-derived CDR1 and CDR2 are DFQATT and SNEGSKA (reference sequence). The CDR3 covers 13 residues. The CDR3 is CSAQTSGQETQYF. The CDR3 nucleotides read TGCAGTGCTCAGACTAGCGGCCAAGAGACCCAGTACTTC.

On this clonotype: One end of the junction fails to match germline, which may point to a read error. The chain has TRBV5-5 and TRBJ2-5, with 7 nucleotides matching TRBD1. Per the germline V gene, CDR1 is SGHKS and CDR2 is YYEKEE (reference sequence). The CDR3 is 14 amino acids. CDR3 coding DNA: TGTGCCAGCATCGAACAGGGGAAGAACAATGAGCAGAACTTC. Its translation: CASIEQGKNNEQNF. The full variable domain, with the rest looked up from reference TRBV5-5 and TRBJ2-5, is DAGVTQSPTHLIKTRGQQVTLRCSPISGHKSVSWYQQVLGQGPQFIFQYYEKEERGRGNFPDRFSARQFPNYSSELNVNALLLGDSALYLCASIEQGKNNEQNFGPGTRLLVL.

This sequence joins TRBV20-1 and TRBJ2-3; 7 bases agree with TRBD2. V dropped 6 bases and J dropped 0; count of bases not matched to a gene: 6. CDR3 size: 14 residues. CDR1 and CDR2 (germline): DFQATT, SNEGSKA (reference sequence). Here the CDR3 reads CSAYSSGSTDTQYF. CDR3 DNA sequence: TGCAGTGCGTATTCTAGCGGTAGCACAGATACGCAGTATTTT.

The rearrangement uses TRBV7-2 and TRBJ2-3, with TRBD2 matching over 9 bases. Germline assignment: CDR1 SGHTA and CDR2 FQGNSA. V shed 2 bases and J 1 base; nucleotides not matched to a gene: 10. The CDR3 runs 18 residues. The CDR3, as DNA: TGTGCCAGCAGCTTACAATCTCAGACTAGCGGAGGCACAGATACGCAGTATTTT. Translated: CASSLQSQTSGGTDTQYF. Complete variable domain (other parts from reference TRBV7-2 and TRBJ2-3): GAGVSQSPSNKVTEKGKDVELRCDPISGHTALYWYRQSLGQGLEFLIYFQGNSAPDKSGLPSDRFSAERTGGSVSTLTIQRTQQEDSAVYLCASSLQSQTSGGTDTQYFGPGTRLTVL.

This clonotype appeared a few times. The genes are TRBV20-1 and TRBJ2-7; TRBD1 aligns across 7 bases. The germline CDR1 and CDR2 sequences are DFQATT and SNEGSKA (reference sequence). Trimming at V came to 6 bases and at J to 1 base, leaving 3 bases not matched to a gene. This CDR3 is built from 12 residues. CDR3 sequence reads: CSAPDRSYEQYF. The CDR3 coding sequence is TGCAGTGCGCCGGACAGGTCCTACGAGCAGTACTTC.

This chain links TRBV12-3 or TRBV12-4 with TRBJ2-7; TRBD2 agrees at 7 bases. The DNA matches TRBJ2-5 better at its end, which makes the J call doubtful. This CDR3 has 14 amino acids. DNA for the CDR3: TGTGCCAGCAGGATAACTAGCGCACAAGAGACCCAGTACTTC. Amino acids: CASRITSAQETQYF.

The J gene is TRBJ2-7, the V gene TRBV7-9; D unclear. Trimming removed 5 bases at V and 2 bases at J, with 13 bases between. Germline CDR1 SEHNR, CDR2 FQNEAQ (reference sequence). This CDR3 spans 14 amino acids. The CDR3 DNA reads as TGTGCCAGCAGCCCGCTACTTCGAACCTACGAGCAGTACTTC. It is translated as CASSPLLRTYEQYF.

V gene TRBV5-1 combines with J gene TRBJ2-7, with TRBD1 identical over 8 bases. The length of the CDR3 is 15 residues. Germline lookup yields CDR1 SGHRS and CDR2 YFSETQ. J gave up 3 bases and V 1 base, and 6 bases lay outside the gene matches. The CDR3 sequence is CASSLSGQAFYEQYF. In DNA, the CDR3 is TGCGCCAGCAGCTTGTCGGGACAGGCTTTCTACGAGCAGTACTTC.

The chain joins TRBV5-1 to TRBJ2-3, with a tentative D call TRBD1 (6 bases). The CDR3 extends over 18 amino acids. The V end lost 4 bases, the J end lost 2 bases, and 23 bases lay between the germline ends. CDR1 SGHRS and CDR2 YFSETQ come from the germline V gene. The CDR3 nucleotides are TGCGCCAGCAGCCGAGGCGAGGGAACAGGGTGGAACACAGATACGCAGTATTTT. Encoded protein: CASSRGEGTGWNTDTQYF.

The rearrangement links TRBV6-1 to TRBJ2-1; tentatively, D is TRBD1 (5 bases). CDR1 MNHNS and CDR2 SASEGT come from the germline V gene. This CDR3 spans 16 amino acids. Trimming pared 3 bases from V and 0 bases from J, leaving 12 bases between. The CDR3 nucleotides read TGTGCCAGCAGTGAGGGTACAGGTCGCTCCTACAATGAGCAGTTCTTC. Amino acid sequence: CASSEGTGRSYNEQFF.

V usage is TRBV20-1 and J usage is TRBJ2-7, with 13 bases fitting TRBD2. The CDR3 runs to 17 residues. Germline-derived CDR1 and CDR2 are DFQATT and SNEGSKA (reference sequence). V gave up 6 bases and J gave up 4 bases; unmatched junction bases: 15. The DNA of the CDR3 is TGCAGTGCCTCTGAGACTAGCGGGGGGCCAACTCCTTACGAGCAGTACTTC. It translates to CSASETSGGPTPYEQYF.

This clonotype was detected only a few times. The chain combines TRBV29-1 with TRBJ1-4, with no clear D. The CDR3 spans 12 residues. V dropped 6 bases and J dropped 6 bases, with 11 bases sitting between them. Germline values: CDR1 SQVTM, CDR2 ANQGSEA. As DNA, the CDR3 is TGCAGCGTGGGCGCCGTGGATGAAAAACTGTTTTTT. The encoded protein is CSVGAVDEKLFF.

This clonotype was counted between two and nine times. The chain joins TRBV2 to TRBJ1-4; D may be TRBD1 (5 bases). Per the germline V gene, CDR1 is SNHLY and CDR2 is FYNNEI. Trimming removed 5 bases at V and 7 bases at J, with 14 bases between. The CDR3 sequence is 14 residues long. The DNA for the CDR3 is TGTGCCAGCAGTCCTAGACAGAGCGGTGAAAAACTGTTTTTT. Amino acids: CASSPRQSGEKLFF.

As to this clonotype: At one of its ends the junction is not consistent with the germline gene, which may arise from a read error. This chain links TRBV24-1 with TRBJ2-6; 7 bases fit TRBD2. CDR1 and CDR2 (germline): KGHDR, SFDVKD. CDR3 length: 19 amino acids. The CDR3 DNA reads as TGTGCCACCAGTGATATTCTCCCAGCGGGGTTGTCTGGGGCCAACGTCTTGACTTTC. Translating gives CATSDILPAGLSGANVLTF.

The chain has TRBV7-2 and TRBJ1-2; TRBD1 aligns across 8 bases. The CDR3 contains 14 residues. Germline trimming cut 3 bases from V and 12 bases from J; bases unmatched to any gene: 12. The germline V gene encodes CDR1 SGHTA and CDR2 FQGNSA. CDR3 DNA sequence: TGTGCCAGCAGCTTGGGTGGCGGCAGGGGGCAGCACACCTTC. It specifies CASSLGGGRGQHTF.

The rearrangement links TRBV5-1 to TRBJ2-1; TRBD2 matches at 11 bases. Unmatched junction bases numbered 4, after V lost 0 bases and J lost 2 bases. CDR1 and CDR2 (germline): SGHRS, YFSETQ. The CDR3 covers 17 residues. The DNA of the CDR3 is TGCGCCAGCAGCTTGGAACTAGCGGGGGAAACCTACAATGAGCAGTTCTTC. As protein: CASSLELAGETYNEQFF.

The genes are TRBV7-2 and TRBJ2-3; no firm D call. The CDR3 has 15 residues. V was cut by 1 base and J by 1 base, with 9 bases left in between. Germline CDR1 reads SGHTA; CDR2 reads FQGNSA. The CDR3 loop is CASSLDVPRTDTQYF. Written as DNA, the CDR3 is TGTGCCAGCAGCTTAGATGTACCTCGCACAGATACGCAGTATTTT.

The chain employs TRBV28 and TRBJ1-6; possibly TRBD1 for D (5 bases). The CDR3 covers 15 residues. Looked up from germline, CDR1 is MDHEN and CDR2 is SYDVKM. Trimming removed 3 bases from V and 9 bases from J, with 15 bases in between. CDR3: CASSLPGSGGSPLHF. The CDR3 DNA is TGTGCCAGCAGTTTGCCTGGGAGTGGGGGTTCACCCCTCCACTTT. Supplemented by reference TRBV28 and TRBJ1-6, the full variable domain reads DVKVTQSSRYLVKRTGEKVFLECVQDMDHENMFWYRQDPGLGLRLIYFSYDVKMKEKGDIPEGYSVSREKKERFSLILESASTNQTSMYLCASSLPGSGGSPLHFGNGTRLTVT.

The chain links TRBV7-2 to TRBJ1-2; D unresolved. Germline CDR1 SGHTA, CDR2 FQGNSA. Trimming removed 3 bases from V and 2 bases from J, with 10 bases in between. This CDR3 has 14 residues. The CDR3 reads CASSFRASNYGYTF. In DNA form, the CDR3 reads TGTGCCAGCAGCTTTAGGGCTTCGAACTATGGCTACACCTTC.

The chain links TRBV5-1 to TRBJ1-2, with TRBD1 matching 9 bases. The ends lost 6 bases at V and 2 bases at J; junction bases unmatched: 8. The CDR3 has 15 amino acids. Per germline, CDR1 SGHRS and CDR2 YFSETQ. CDR3 region: CASTEQGTGNYGYTF. DNA of the CDR3: TGCGCCAGCACCGAACAAGGGACAGGGAACTATGGCTACACCTTC.